What follows are 4 T cell receptor beta chains derived from one specimen sequenced in a study of T cell responses to AZD1222 COVID-19 vaccine (dated by TCRdb to the early 2020s). Reading the label with the study, this specimen's time point is: baseline before first vaccination. The label giving this sample's treatment or condition can be read as: meningococcal conjugate vaccine given as trial control. Libraries were prepared through the immunoSEQ multiplex PCR assay. The table was pulled from immuneACCESS by TCRdb, which kept in-frame rearrangements only. Such tables lose some clones; where checked, under half of the loss comes from unresolved V genes, and the rest has no known cause. The table for this sample lists around 88,000 clones; approximately 86% of them were counted only once. The leading ten clones occupy about 9.4% of the sample. The specimen was peripheral blood, collected on day 0 of MenACWY control vaccination. Receptors were obtained from an adult in good health.

This clone was recorded once. The chain links TRBV7-2 to TRBJ1-6; 10 nucleotides align to TRBD1. Trimming removed 4 bases from V and 8 bases from J; junction bases left unmatched: 2. The CDR3 covers 14 residues. Germline-derived CDR1 and CDR2 are SGHTA and FQGNSA. The CDR3: CASSYGTGDSPLHF. The CDR3 DNA sequence: TGTGCCAGCAGCTACGGGACAGGGGATTCACCCCTCCACTTT.

The chain has TRBV5-4 and TRBJ2-3; 9 bases agree with TRBD2. V gave up 0 bases and J gave up 4 bases; unmatched junction bases: 6. CDR1 is SGHNT, CDR2 YYREEE, per germline (reference sequence). The CDR3 covers 16 residues. CDR3 sequence reads: CASSLAGGGAPDTQYF. The DNA for the CDR3 is TGTGCCAGCAGCTTGGCCGGCGGGGGGGCACCAGATACGCAGTATTTT.

The J gene is TRBJ2-2, the V gene TRBV28, with 8 bases identical to TRBD2. Germline V lookup: CDR1 MDHEN, CDR2 SYDVKM. V was clipped by 6 bases and J by 1 base; unmatched bases: 4. This CDR3 spans 15 amino acids. CDR3 sequence reads: CASSPGGRNTGELFF. The CDR3 DNA follows: TGTGCCAGCAGCCCGGGGGGGAGGAACACCGGGGAGCTGTTTTTT. The whole variable domain, remainder taken from reference TRBV28 and TRBJ2-2, is DVKVTQSSRYLVKRTGEKVFLECVQDMDHENMFWYRQDPGLGLRLIYFSYDVKMKEKGDIPEGYSVSREKKERFSLILESASTNQTSMYLCASSPGGRNTGELFFGEGSRLTVL.

The chain employs TRBV4-1 and TRBJ1-6, with no clear D. The germline gives CDR1 MGHRA, CDR2 YSYEKL. The V gene lost 0 bases and the J gene lost 5 bases, with 5 bases spanning the gap. The CDR3 is made up of 14 amino acids. This CDR3 reads CASSQDHNNSPLHF. The CDR3 DNA reads TGCGCCAGCAGCCAAGACCACAATAATTCACCCCTCCACTTT.